These 27 T cell receptor beta chains were sequenced from one sample in a study of T cell responses to AZD1222 COVID-19 vaccine. Measured with immunoSEQ multiplex PCR; TCRdb has only the in-frame clones, and not every one. This sample's clone table lists around 140,000 clones. The sequencing sample was made of peripheral blood. These receptors all stem from an adult in good health.

The rearrangement joins TRBV7-9 to TRBJ2-3; 10 bases are shared with TRBD2. V lost 8 bases to trimming and J lost 0 bases; unmatched junction nucleotides: 14. CDR3 length: 18 residues. The germline CDR1 and CDR2 sequences are SEHNR and FQNEAQ (reference sequence). The CDR3 DNA is TGTGCCAGCTTAAACGGCGGGGCTAGCGGGGGCAGCACAGATACGCAGTATTTT. Protein: CASLNGGASGGSTDTQYF.

This chain uses TRBV5-4 with TRBJ1-1, with unresolved D. Trimming cost V 1 base and J 8 bases, with 15 bases left between them. CDR3 length equals 14 residues. The germline CDR1 and CDR2 sequences are SGHNT and YYREEE (reference sequence). The CDR3 loop is CASSLRTDLREAFF. In DNA, the CDR3 is TGTGCCAGCAGCTTGCGGACGGACCTGAGGGAAGCTTTCTTT. The variable domain in full, with the rest retrieved from reference TRBV5-4 and TRBJ1-1, is ETGVTQSPTHLIKTRGQQVTLRCSSQSGHNTVSWYQQALGQGPQFIFQYYREEENGRGNFPPRFSGLQFPNYSSELNVNALELDDSALYLCASSLRTDLREAFFGQGTRLTVV.

J is TRBJ1-1 and V is TRBV3-1 (or the pseudogene TRBV3-2), with 8 positions matching TRBD1. The CDR3 covers 15 residues. V was pared by 2 bases and J by 1 base, with 3 bases of the junction left unmatched. Germline V CDR1 and CDR2: LGHDT, YNNKEL (reference sequence). The DNA for the CDR3 is TGTGCCAGCAGCCAACAGGGGGCAAGGAACACTGAAGCTTTCTTT. Its translation is CASSQQGARNTEAFF.

J is TRBJ1-2 and V is TRBV11-2; D gene unclear. The CDR3 totals 16 residues. CDR1 is SGHAT and CDR2 is FQNNGV in the germline V gene. Trimming shortened V by 5 bases and J by 3 bases, and 19 bases separated the two germline ends. The CDR3 sequence is CASSPQAGSSDYGYTF. DNA for the CDR3: TGTGCCAGCAGCCCTCAGGCGGGAAGTTCGGACTATGGCTACACCTTC.

Concerning this clone: This specimen includes other DNA sequences encoding the same CDR3. The CDR3 bases are TGTGCCAGCAGCGTCAGGGACAGCTACAATGAGCAGTTCTTC. Its protein is CASSVRDSYNEQFF. The rearrangement joins TRBV9 to TRBJ2-1; 7 bases are a match to TRBD1. The germline gives CDR1 SGDLS, CDR2 YYNGEE. The CDR3 is 14 residues long. Germline trimming cut 2 bases from V and 3 bases from J; bases unmatched to any gene: 2.

The rearrangement uses TRBV19 and TRBJ1-1; D is uncertain. Deletions cut 5 bases from V and 7 bases from J, with 8 bases between. Germline V CDR1 and CDR2: LNHDA, SQIVND (reference sequence). The CDR3 has 11 amino acids. This CDR3 reads CASSQRGEAFF. As DNA, the CDR3 is TGTGCCAGTAGTCAAAGAGGTGAAGCTTTCTTT.

J is TRBJ1-6 and V is TRBV27; TRBD1 might be the D (6 bases). The germline gives CDR1 MNHEY, CDR2 SMNVEV (reference sequence). There are 16 residues in the CDR3. Trimming stripped 6 bases from V and 8 bases from J, with 20 bases between. The CDR3 DNA follows: TGTGCCAGCAGACCCAACAGGGTAGGCGGTGATTCACCCCTCCACTTT. Residues: CASRPNRVGGDSPLHF.

This CDR3 is CSASRQINTEAFF. CDR3 DNA: TGCAGTGCTAGTAGACAGATAAACACTGAAGCTTTCTTT. V gene TRBV20-1 combines with J gene TRBJ1-1; a possible D gene is TRBD1 (5 bases). The CDR3 is made up of 13 amino acids. Looked up from germline, CDR1 is DFQATT and CDR2 is SNEGSKA (reference sequence). The germline V and J ends were trimmed by 3 bases and 2 bases, with 10 bases remaining between them.

The genes are TRBV5-1 and TRBJ1-6; 7 bases match TRBD1. Germline CDR1 SGHRS, CDR2 YFSETQ. The V gene end was trimmed by 4 bases and the J gene end by 5 bases; junction bases not matched to a gene: 9. This CDR3 has 16 residues. The CDR3 DNA reads TGCGCCAGCAGCATAGGGGACAGTCCCAATAATTCACCCCTCCACTTT. The encoded protein is CASSIGDSPNNSPLHF.

The CDR3 here is CASSVGGPRNSPLHF. CDR3 in DNA: TGTGCCAGCAGTGTTGGGGGCCCTCGGAATTCACCCCTCCACTTT. This chain uses TRBV2 with TRBJ1-6; maybe TRBD1 (6 bases). Germline-derived CDR1 and CDR2 are SNHLY and FYNNEI. The V end was cut by 4 bases, the J end by 7 bases, with 14 bases between. This CDR3 has 15 amino acids.

The chain employs TRBV11-2 and TRBJ1-4, with no clear D. CDR1 SGHAT and CDR2 FQNNGV come from the germline V gene. The CDR3 contains 13 residues. Trimming cost V 7 bases and J 4 bases, with 10 bases left between them. CDR3: CASTTRDNEKLFF. The CDR3 nucleotides read TGTGCCAGCACCACAAGGGATAATGAAAAACTGTTTTTT.

V gene TRBV10-3 combines with J gene TRBJ1-1; D is uncertain. The V and J ends lost 4 bases and 0 bases respectively, with 6 bases between them. In germline, CDR1 is ENHRY, CDR2 SYGVKD. This CDR3 comprises 13 residues. CDR3 loop: CAISAGVNTEAFF. In DNA form, the CDR3 reads TGTGCCATCAGTGCGGGCGTGAACACTGAAGCTTTCTTT.

The chain combines TRBV7-3 with TRBJ2-2; maybe TRBD2 (5 bases). Germline loops: CDR1 SGHTA, CDR2 FQGTGA. V gave up 5 bases and J gave up 0 bases, with 10 bases separating them. CDR3 length equals 15 residues. CDR3 residues: CASSISGTNTGELFF. In DNA, the CDR3 is TGTGCCAGCAGCATCTCCGGGACGAACACCGGGGAGCTGTTTTTT.

The chain employs TRBV12-5 and TRBJ2-2; D not resolved. The V end was cut by 1 base, the J end by 4 bases, with 4 bases between. The CDR3 has 13 residues. Germline assignment: CDR1 LGHNT and CDR2 FRNRAP. The CDR3 reads CASGLGITGELFF. In nucleotides, the CDR3 is TGTGCTAGTGGTTTGGGCATCACCGGGGAGCTGTTTTTT. Complete variable domain (other parts from reference TRBV12-5 and TRBJ2-2): DARVTQTPRHKVTEMGQEVTMRCQPILGHNTVFWYRQTMMQGLELLAYFRNRAPLDDSGMPKDRFSAEMPDATLATLKIQPSEPRDSAVYFCASGLGITGELFFGEGSRLTVL.

The chain combines TRBV9 with TRBJ1-1, with no clear D. CDR1 is SGDLS and CDR2 is YYNGEE in the germline V gene. Deletions cut 3 bases from V and 1 base from J, with 13 bases between. CDR3 length: 15 residues. The CDR3 protein is CASSANIGENTEAFF. The CDR3 region has the DNA TGTGCCAGCAGCGCAAACATTGGGGAGAACACTGAAGCTTTCTTT. Together with reference TRBV9 and TRBJ1-1, the CDR3 gives the full variable domain: DSGVTQTPKHLITATGQRVTLRCSPRSGDLSVYWYQQSLDQGLQFLIQYYNGEERAKGNILERFSAQQFPDLHSELNLSSLELGDSALYFCASSANIGENTEAFFGQGTRLTVV.

The chain links TRBV11-2 to TRBJ1-6, with D maybe TRBD1 (6 bases). Trimming pared 2 bases from V and 7 bases from J, leaving 9 bases between. The CDR3 has 14 amino acids. Germline CDR1 is SGHAT and CDR2 is FQNNGV. DNA for the CDR3: TGTGCCAGCAGCTTAACAGGGTCGAATTCACCCCTCCACTTT. Residues: CASSLTGSNSPLHF.

The rearrangement uses TRBV3-1 (or the pseudogene TRBV3-2) and TRBJ2-5, with D possibly being TRBD2 (7 bases). V lost 0 bases, J lost 5 bases, and 13 bases lay in between. This CDR3 comprises 15 residues. Germline CDR1 LGHDT, CDR2 YNNKEL (reference sequence). The CDR3 is CASSQDAGARETQYF. DNA for the CDR3: TGTGCCAGCAGCCAAGATGCGGGGGCCCGGGAGACCCAGTACTTC.

The V and J genes are TRBV5-8 and TRBJ1-2; no clear D. V lost 3 bases to trimming and J lost 1 base, with 7 bases between them. The CDR3 has 13 amino acids. From germline, CDR1 is SGHTS and CDR2 YDEGEE. CDR3 DNA: TGTGCCAGCAGCTACGGGGTTAACTATGGCTACACCTTC. Its protein is CASSYGVNYGYTF.

The V and J genes are TRBV29-1 and TRBJ2-2; 16 bases agree with TRBD2. The CDR3 runs 15 residues. The germline V gene encodes CDR1 SQVTM and CDR2 ANQGSEA. With 8 bases clipped from V and 4 bases from J, the junction kept 4 bases outside the gene matches. CDR3: CSTGTSGGVTGELFF. The CDR3 bases are TGCAGCACGGGGACTAGCGGGGGGGTCACCGGGGAGCTGTTTTTT.

This rearrangement joins TRBV14 to TRBJ2-5; tentatively, D is TRBD2 (7 bases). V lost 4 bases, J lost 4 bases, and 19 bases lay in between. Germline V gene lookup returns CDR1 SGHDN and CDR2 FVKESK. CDR3 length: 16 residues. The CDR3 DNA follows: TGTGCCAGCAGCCGTAAACTCGGGGGGCGAACAGAGACCCAGTACTTC. Amino acid sequence: CASSRKLGGRTETQYF.

The rearrangement uses TRBV3-1 (or the pseudogene TRBV3-2) and TRBJ1-1, with 12 bases matching TRBD1. CDR1 is LGHDT, CDR2 YNNKEL, per germline (reference sequence). The CDR3 loop spans 18 amino acids. V lost 0 bases to trimming and J lost 5 bases; unmatched junction nucleotides: 10. In DNA, the CDR3 is TGTGCCAGCAGCCAAGATGGGGGGACAGGGGGCGGCCTGACTGAAGCTTTCTTT. As protein: CASSQDGGTGGGLTEAFF.

The V and J genes are TRBV10-3 and TRBJ1-6; 8 bases are a match to TRBD1. The junction had 14 bases not matched to a gene; V was cut back by 6 bases and J by 7 bases. There are 17 residues in the CDR3. CDR1 and CDR2 from the germline V gene are ENHRY and SYGVKD. This CDR3 reads CAISGTGSLGRNSPLHF. In DNA form, the CDR3 reads TGTGCCATCAGCGGGACAGGTTCATTAGGCCGCAATTCACCCCTCCACTTT.

The J gene is TRBJ1-6, the V gene TRBV5-1; D call uncertain. V was clipped by 2 bases and J by 5 bases, with 14 bases between them. Germline assignment: CDR1 SGHRS and CDR2 YFSETQ. CDR3 length: 16 amino acids. CDR3 amino acids: CASSFARTDDNSPLHF. DNA for the CDR3: TGCGCCAGCAGCTTTGCCCGGACTGACGATAATTCACCCCTCCACTTT.

Concerning this clone itself: At the DNA level, this CDR3 is encoded by other sequences in the same sample as well. This rearrangement joins TRBV11-2 to TRBJ1-1, with 10 bases that match TRBD1. J was trimmed by 1 base and V by 5 bases; bases with no gene match: 4. This CDR3 is built from 15 residues. The germline gives CDR1 SGHAT, CDR2 FQNNGV. The CDR3 region has the DNA TGTGCCAGCAGCCCGCGACAGGGGGCGAACACTGAAGCTTTCTTT. Amino acid sequence: CASSPRQGANTEAFF.

This chain uses TRBV2 with TRBJ2-2, with 7 nucleotides matching TRBD1. Germline-derived CDR1 and CDR2 are SNHLY and FYNNEI. J gave up 5 bases and V 6 bases, and 3 bases lay outside the gene matches. There are 13 residues in the CDR3. CDR3 nucleotides: TGTGCCAGCAGCCAGACAGGGACCGGGGAGCTGTTTTTT. Translating gives CASSQTGTGELFF.

The rearrangement links TRBV5-1 to TRBJ1-1; 12 bases fit TRBD1. Germline CDR1 SGHRS, CDR2 YFSETQ. Unmatched junction bases numbered 7, after V lost 0 bases and J lost 7 bases. This CDR3 comprises 16 residues. The CDR3 protein is CASSLDPRDRGLEAFF. CDR3 DNA sequence: TGCGCCAGCAGCTTGGACCCCCGGGACAGGGGGCTTGAAGCTTTCTTT.

This chain connects TRBV30 to TRBJ1-6; D uncertain. There are 17 residues in the CDR3. The V gene's germline CDR1 is GTSNPN and CDR2 SVGIG (reference sequence). V dropped 3 bases and J dropped 6 bases, with 21 bases sitting between them. CDR3 bases: TGTGCCTGGAGGTCTTTGGCAGGCCCGGCGGGTAATTCACCCCTCCACTTT. Translating it yields CAWRSLAGPAGNSPLHF.